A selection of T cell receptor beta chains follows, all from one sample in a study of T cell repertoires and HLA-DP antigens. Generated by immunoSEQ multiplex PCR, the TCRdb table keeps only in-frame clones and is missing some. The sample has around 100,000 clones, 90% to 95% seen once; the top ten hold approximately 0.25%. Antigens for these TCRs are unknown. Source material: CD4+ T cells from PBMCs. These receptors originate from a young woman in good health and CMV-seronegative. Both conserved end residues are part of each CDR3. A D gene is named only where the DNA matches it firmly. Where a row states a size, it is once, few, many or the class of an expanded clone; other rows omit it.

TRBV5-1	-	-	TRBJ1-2	CASSLAAGSNYGYTF	TGCGCCAGCAGCTTGGCGGCAGGGTCTAACTATGGCTACACCTTC
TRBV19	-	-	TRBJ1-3	CASTPGSAGNTIYF	TGTGCCAGTACTCCCGGTTCAGCTGGAAACACCATATATTTT
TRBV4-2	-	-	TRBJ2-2	CASSQVGGRNTGELFF	TGTGCCAGCAGCCAAGTGGGGGGCAGGAACACCGGGGAGCTGTTTTTT
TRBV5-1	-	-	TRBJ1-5	CASSLANLFGTPDQPQHF	TGCGCCAGCAGCTTGGCCAATCTTTTCGGGACACCGGATCAGCCCCAGCATTTT
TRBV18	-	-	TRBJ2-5	CASSPAGQFFETQYF	TGTGCCAGCTCACCTGCGGGACAGTTTTTCGAGACCCAGTACTTC
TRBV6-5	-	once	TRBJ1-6	CASSYVRGRALHF	TGTGCCAGCAGTTACGTACGGGGGCGCGCCCTCCACTTT
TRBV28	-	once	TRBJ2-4	CASSLVQGRQAKNIQYF	TGTGCCAGCAGTTTAGTTCAGGGACGTCAAGCCAAAAACATTCAGTACTTC
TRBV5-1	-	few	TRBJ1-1	CASSPWGLNTEAFF	TGCGCCAGCAGCCCGTGGGGGCTGAACACTGAAGCTTTCTTT
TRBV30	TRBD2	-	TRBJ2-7	CAGGLAGLSYEQYF	TGTGCCGGGGGACTAGCGGGCCTTTCTTACGAGCAGTACTTC
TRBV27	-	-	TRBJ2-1	CASRSGGSYNEQFF	TGTGCCAGCCGTTCAGGGGGGTCCTACAATGAGCAGTTCTTC
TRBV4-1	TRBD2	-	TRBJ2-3	CASSHRERGGVDTQYF	TGCGCCAGCAGCCATAGAGAGCGGGGGGGCGTAGATACGCAGTATTTT
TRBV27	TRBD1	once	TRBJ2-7	CASSSPRDRSYEQYF	TGTGCCAGCAGTTCCCCCCGGGACAGATCCTACGAGCAGTACTTC
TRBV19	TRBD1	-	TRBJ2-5	CASRNRGRETQYF	TGTGCCAGTAGAAACAGGGGGCGGGAGACCCAGTACTTC
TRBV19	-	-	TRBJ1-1	CASSTSRVSEAFF	TGTGCCAGTAGTACTTCCAGGGTATCTGAAGCTTTCTTT
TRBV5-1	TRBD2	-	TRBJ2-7	CASNPASGSLNEQYF	TGCGCCAGCAACCCCGCTAGCGGGAGTCTCAACGAGCAGTACTTC
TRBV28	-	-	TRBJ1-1	CASSSTGYTEAFF	TGTGCCAGCAGTTCAACAGGGTACACTGAAGCTTTCTTT
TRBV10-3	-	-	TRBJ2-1	CAISETPNEQFF	TGTGCCATCAGTGAGACCCCCAATGAGCAGTTCTTC
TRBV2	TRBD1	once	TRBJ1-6	CASRRPGQGGPPLHF	TGTGCCAGCAGGCGACCTGGACAGGGGGGTCCACCCCTCCACTTT
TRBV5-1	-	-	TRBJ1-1	CASSLAGGALNTEAFF	TGCGCCAGCAGCTTGGCCGGGGGGGCCTTGAACACTGAAGCTTTCTTT
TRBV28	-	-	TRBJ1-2	CASTPQGKGYGYTF	TGTGCCAGCACCCCCCAGGGGAAGGGGTATGGCTACACCTTC
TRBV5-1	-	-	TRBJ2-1	CASAPPGGPGHNEQFF	TGCGCCAGCGCCCCCCCTGGGGGGCCGGGGCACAATGAGCAGTTCTTC
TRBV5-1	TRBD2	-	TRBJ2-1	CASSLLGPVSGRGRSYNEQFF	TGCGCCAGCAGCTTGCTTGGGCCGGTTAGCGGGAGAGGAAGATCCTACAATGAGCAGTTCTTC
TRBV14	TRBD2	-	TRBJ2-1	CASSPPSGSYNEQFF	TGTGCCAGCAGCCCCCCTAGCGGGAGTTACAATGAGCAGTTCTTC
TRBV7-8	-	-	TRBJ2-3	CASSFDYTDTQYF	TGTGCCAGCAGCTTTGACTACACAGATACGCAGTATTTT
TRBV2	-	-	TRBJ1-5	CASSESVPGLQIF	TGTGCCAGCAGTGAATCGGTACCGGGACTTCAAATTTTT
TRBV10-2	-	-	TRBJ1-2	CASSDNPVRGYTF	TGCGCCAGCAGTGATAACCCTGTGCGCGGCTACACCTTC
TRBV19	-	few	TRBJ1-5	CASKEAGTSPLTGNQPQHF	TGTGCCAGCAAAGAAGCCGGGACATCCCCCCTTACGGGCAATCAGCCCCAGCATTTT
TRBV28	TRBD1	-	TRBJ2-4	CASSRQGINPYRAKNIQYF	TGTGCCAGCAGTAGACAGGGAATAAATCCTTATCGGGCCAAAAACATTCAGTACTTC
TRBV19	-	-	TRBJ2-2	CASMVRPNTGELFF	TGTGCCAGTATGGTCCGTCCGAACACCGGGGAGCTGTTTTTT